The 21 T cell receptor beta chains below were found in one sample sequenced in a study of shared clonotypes between healthy human individuals. In the naive CD8 group, cells lacked CD45RO and were positively selected for CCR7, so terminally differentiated effector memory CD45RA+ cells were left out. The protocol was immunoSEQ multiplex PCR, while the TCRdb copy is restricted to in-frame clones and leaves out a portion. The sample shows millions of clones, 85% to 95% of them seen only once. The sample consisted of naive CD8+ T cells sorted from blood. These receptors originate from a man aged 18 to 29 in good health.

To note about this clone: This sample also contains other DNA sequences that code for the same CDR3. The V gene is TRBV5-1, the J gene TRBJ2-3, with D unclear. The V end lost 2 bases, the J end lost 6 bases, and 4 bases lay between the germline ends. Germline lookup yields CDR1 SGHRS and CDR2 YFSETQ. The CDR3 has 11 residues. The CDR3 DNA reads as TGCGCCAGCAGCTTAGGGGATACGCAGTATTTT. This gives the protein CASSLGDTQYF.

The chain couples TRBV5-4 to TRBJ2-2; 8 nucleotides align to TRBD2. V shed 8 bases, J shed 5 bases, and the junction held 5 bases outside the gene matches. This CDR3 spans 13 amino acids. Germline V gene lookup returns CDR1 SGHNT and CDR2 YYREEE (reference sequence). In nucleotides, the CDR3 is TGTGCCAGTGGACTAGCTGGAACCGGGGAGCTGTTTTTT. Protein product: CASGLAGTGELFF.

This clone was seen once. This sample includes further DNA sequences coding for the same CDR3. V and J are TRBV28 and TRBJ1-5; 8 positions agree with TRBD1. With 2 bases clipped from V and 5 bases from J, the junction kept 2 bases outside the gene matches. The CDR3 runs to 14 residues. The germline CDR1 and CDR2 sequences are MDHEN and SYDVKM. CDR3 bases: TGTGCCAGCAGTTTAGGACAGGGCGATCAGCCCCAGCATTTT. Translation: CASSLGQGDQPQHF.

The rearrangement joins TRBV25-1 to TRBJ2-5; TRBD1 matches at 9 bases. Germline-derived CDR1 and CDR2 are MGHDK and SYGVNS. V shed 5 bases, J shed 1 base, and the junction held 2 bases outside the gene matches. This CDR3 comprises 14 residues. The chain's CDR3 is CASSWDRAQETQYF. CDR3 sequence (DNA): TGTGCCAGCAGTTGGGACAGGGCCCAAGAGACCCAGTACTTC.

This chain connects TRBV30 to TRBJ2-7; the D gene is possibly TRBD2 (7 bases). Germline CDR1 is GTSNPN and CDR2 is SVGIG (reference sequence). This CDR3 spans 10 amino acids. DNA of the CDR3: TGTGCCGGGGGGGACACGCGCATGATGGTC. It codes for CAGGDTRMMV.

Comments on this clone: The same CDR3 can be traced to other DNA sequences in this sample. DNA of the CDR3: TGTGCCAGCAGTTACTCACGGGGTTCAACCGGGGAGCTGTTTTTT. Translating gives CASSYSRGSTGELFF. The chain joins TRBV6-5 to TRBJ2-2; D is perhaps TRBD2 (5 bases). Trimming took 0 bases from V and 5 from J, leaving 10 bases between them. CDR1 is MNHEY, CDR2 SVGAGI, per germline. The CDR3 extends over 15 amino acids.

J is TRBJ2-2 and V is TRBV4-3; D is unresolved. CDR1 LGHNA and CDR2 YSLEER come from the germline V gene. This CDR3 contains 17 residues. V lost 2 bases to trimming and J lost 6 bases, with 19 bases between them. The CDR3 DNA follows: TGCGCCAGCAGCCAACGGTCAGAGTTCTGGTTGGCCGGGGAGCTGTTTTTT. This gives the protein CASSQRSEFWLAGELFF.

The chain employs TRBV6-1 and TRBJ2-7, with no clear D. Per germline, CDR1 MNHNS and CDR2 SASEGT. With 4 bases removed from V and 2 bases from J, the gap between germline ends came to 12 bases. CDR3 size: 14 residues. The CDR3 spells CASSGPYDPYEQYF. The CDR3 DNA reads as TGTGCCAGCAGTGGTCCTTATGATCCCTACGAGCAGTACTTC.

V is TRBV5-4 and J is TRBJ2-1; D gene uncertain. The germline gives CDR1 SGHNT, CDR2 YYREEE (reference sequence). This CDR3 region has 14 residues. V lost 4 bases, J lost 5 bases, and 13 bases lay in between. The CDR3 DNA reads TGTGCCAGCAGCCGAGGCGGCGAAAACAATGAGCAGTTCTTC. This codes for CASSRGGENNEQFF.

This clone was found a few times. Within the sample, other DNA sequences also encode this same CDR3. This chain connects TRBV2 to TRBJ2-7, with 7 bases aligning to TRBD1. The ends lost 6 bases at V and 2 bases at J; junction bases unmatched: 4. The CDR3 runs to 13 residues. Germline CDR1 and CDR2: SNHLY and FYNNEI. CDR3 DNA sequence: TGTGCCAGCAGGGCCGGGACAGCCTACGAGCAGTACTTC. Translating it yields CASRAGTAYEQYF.

This chain connects TRBV7-9 to TRBJ2-5, with 7 bases lining up with TRBD1. This CDR3 comprises 15 residues. CDR1 is SEHNR and CDR2 is FQNEAQ in the germline V gene (reference sequence). J was trimmed by 1 base and V by 5 bases; bases with no gene match: 7. CDR3 loop: CASSQTGQLQETQYF. The CDR3 DNA follows: TGTGCCAGCAGCCAAACGGGACAGCTCCAAGAGACCCAGTACTTC.

The J gene is TRBJ1-1, the V gene TRBV5-1; D gene unclear. Between the trimmed V and J ends, which lost 1 base and 1 base, there was a span of 8 bases. The CDR3 contains 14 residues. CDR1 SGHRS and CDR2 YFSETQ come from the germline V gene. The CDR3 is CASSLFPENTEAFF. DNA for the CDR3: TGCGCCAGCAGCTTGTTTCCGGAGAACACTGAAGCTTTCTTT.

The genes are TRBV5-1 and TRBJ1-1; 8 bases fit TRBD1. The length of the CDR3 is 15 residues. Germline loops: CDR1 SGHRS, CDR2 YFSETQ. Germline trimming cut 0 bases from V and 1 base from J; bases unmatched to any gene: 2. The CDR3 loop is CASSLAGQGNTEAFF. The CDR3 nucleotides are TGCGCCAGCAGCTTGGCCGGACAGGGGAACACTGAAGCTTTCTTT.

The V gene is TRBV19, the J gene TRBJ1-1; D is ambiguous. V was trimmed by 3 bases and J by 8 bases, leaving 16 bases between them. This CDR3 has 14 amino acids. The germline gives CDR1 LNHDA, CDR2 SQIVND (reference sequence). CDR3 sequence: CASSISAGSPEAFF. The CDR3 coding sequence is TGTGCCAGTAGTATCTCAGCAGGCTCTCCCGAAGCTTTCTTT. Looking up the rest from reference TRBV19 and TRBJ1-1 gives the full variable domain: DGGITQSPKYLFRKEGQNVTLSCEQNLNHDAMYWYRQDPGQGLRLIYYSQIVNDFQKGDIAEGYSVSREKKESFPLTVTSAQKNPTAFYLCASSISAGSPEAFFGQGTRLTVV.

This chain uses TRBV7-2 with TRBJ1-2; TRBD1 matches at 8 bases. Losses at the gene ends were 2 bases for V and 4 bases for J; bases not matched to a gene: 6. Germline V lookup: CDR1 SGHTA, CDR2 FQGNSA. CDR3 length: 15 amino acids. The CDR3 spells CASSLSQGAIYGYTF. In DNA, the CDR3 is TGTGCCAGCAGCTTATCGCAGGGGGCAATCTATGGCTACACCTTC. The entire variable domain, with the rest obtained from reference TRBV7-2 and TRBJ1-2, is as follows: GAGVSQSPSNKVTEKGKDVELRCDPISGHTALYWYRQSLGQGLEFLIYFQGNSAPDKSGLPSDRFSAERTGGSVSTLTIQRTQQEDSAVYLCASSLSQGAIYGYTFGSGTRLTVV.

The V call is TRBV2, the J call TRBJ1-5; D unresolved. V lost 2 bases, J lost 0 bases, and 11 bases lay in between. Germline CDR1 and CDR2: SNHLY and FYNNEI. The CDR3 consists of 16 residues. CDR3 sequence: CASSENLGHSNQPQHF. CDR3 DNA sequence: TGTGCCAGCAGTGAAAATCTAGGCCATAGCAATCAGCCCCAGCATTTT.

This chain links TRBV11-1 with TRBJ2-7; tentatively, D is TRBD1 (5 bases). CDR3 length: 13 amino acids. Germline V gives CDR1 SGHAT, CDR2 FQDESV (reference sequence). V was pared by 3 bases and J by 9 bases, with 15 bases between. The CDR3 loop reads CASSFSQQAGQYF. CDR3 DNA sequence: TGTGCCAGCAGCTTTTCCCAACAGGCTGGGCAGTACTTC.

The rearrangement joins TRBV11-2 to TRBJ2-7; 11 bases are shared with TRBD1. CDR1 is SGHAT, CDR2 FQNNGV, per germline. Germline trimming cut 7 bases from V and 3 bases from J; bases unmatched to any gene: 8. This CDR3 is built from 15 residues. In DNA, the CDR3 is TGTGCCAGCACCCCGGCGGACAGGGGGCACTACGAGCAGTACTTC. The encoded protein is CASTPADRGHYEQYF.

V is TRBV7-9 and J is TRBJ2-1, with TRBD2 matching over 8 bases. Germline loops: CDR1 SEHNR, CDR2 FQNEAQ (reference sequence). This CDR3 contains 13 residues. Trimming took 2 bases from V and 8 from J; bases not matched to a gene: 2. The CDR3 DNA reads as TGTGCCAGCAGCTTATATAGCGGGGATGAGCAGTTCTTC. Protein sequence: CASSLYSGDEQFF.

The rearrangement joins TRBV4-1 to TRBJ1-1, with D perhaps matching TRBD1 (6 bases). Germline-derived CDR1 and CDR2 are MGHRA and YSYEKL. The CDR3 is made up of 15 amino acids. V lost 4 bases, J lost 1 base, and 13 bases lay in between. CDR3 region: CASSPRGGENTEAFF. The CDR3 coding sequence is TGCGCCAGCAGCCCGCGGGGGGGCGAGAACACTGAAGCTTTCTTT.

This clone was seen only once. The chain has TRBV28 and TRBJ2-5; no clear D. CDR1 and CDR2 (germline): MDHEN, SYDVKM. The CDR3 has 13 residues. V was clipped by 2 bases and J by 6 bases, with 10 bases between them. The CDR3 DNA follows: TGTGCCAGCAGTTTACTGGAACTTCAGACCCAGTACTTC. Protein sequence: CASSLLELQTQYF. Combining the CDR3 with reference TRBV28 and TRBJ2-5 gives the whole variable domain DVKVTQSSRYLVKRTGEKVFLECVQDMDHENMFWYRQDPGLGLRLIYFSYDVKMKEKGDIPEGYSVSREKKERFSLILESASTNQTSMYLCASSLLELQTQYFGPGTRLLVL.